One sample yielded the 30 T cell receptor beta chains listed below, sequenced in a study of blood T cell repertoires in COVID-19. This table comes from immunoSEQ multiplex PCR, and its TCRdb copy is limited to in-frame clones, with some not included. The sample lists about 45,000 clones, roughly 90% occurring once. The source material was peripheral blood. These receptors were obtained from a human donor in a cohort sampled during active COVID-19.

V and J are TRBV7-2 and TRBJ1-1, with TRBD1 matching over 7 bases. In germline, CDR1 is SGHTA, CDR2 FQGNSA. The CDR3 extends over 14 amino acids. V shed 4 bases and J 3 bases; nucleotides not matched to a gene: 5. Here the CDR3 reads CASSYRDRYTEAFF. The CDR3 DNA follows: TGTGCCAGCAGCTACCGGGACAGATACACTGAAGCTTTCTTT.

CDR3 protein: CASSPDRGTEAFF. CDR3 nucleotides: TGTGCCAGCTCACCAGACAGGGGCACTGAAGCTTTCTTT. The chain combines TRBV18 with TRBJ1-1; 8 positions match TRBD1. V was clipped by 2 bases and J by 4 bases; unmatched bases: 0. The CDR3 runs to 13 residues. Germline lookup yields CDR1 KGHSH and CDR2 LQKENI.

V gene TRBV12-3 or TRBV12-4 combines with J gene TRBJ1-2; D unclear. V gave up 7 bases and J gave up 2 bases, with 11 bases separating them. The CDR3 runs to 13 residues. The CDR3 DNA is TGTGCCAGCACCTTCAGACAAAACTATGGCTACACCTTC. It encodes CASTFRQNYGYTF.

The chain is built from TRBV7-2 and TRBJ2-2; 9 positions match TRBD1. Germline V lookup: CDR1 SGHTA, CDR2 FQGNSA. Trimming at V came to 5 bases and at J to 6 bases, leaving 7 bases not matched to a gene. The CDR3 extends over 15 amino acids. In DNA, the CDR3 is TGTGCCAGCAGCGGGGGACAGGGTTGGTCCGGGGAGCTGTTTTTT. Translating it yields CASSGGQGWSGELFF.

This clone was seen only once. The chain combines TRBV10-3 with TRBJ2-1, with TRBD2 identical over 10 bases. Germline V CDR1 and CDR2: ENHRY, SYGVKD. CDR3 size: 12 residues. V lost 10 bases, J lost 12 bases, and 9 bases stayed unmatched. The chain's CDR3 is CATTSGRGGQFF. CDR3 DNA: TGTGCCACGACTAGCGGGCGGGGGGGGCAGTTCTTC.

This chain connects TRBV19 to TRBJ2-2, with 9 bases aligning to TRBD2. The ends lost 3 bases at V and 3 bases at J; junction bases unmatched: 5. This CDR3 has 16 amino acids. The germline V gene has CDR1 LNHDA and CDR2 SQIVND (reference sequence). In DNA form, the CDR3 reads TGTGCCAGTAGTATTCGCGGGAGGGTGGACACCGGGGAGCTGTTTTTT. Amino acids: CASSIRGRVDTGELFF.

The chain links TRBV7-2 to TRBJ2-7; no clear D gene. The CDR3 sequence is 11 residues long. Trimming pared 5 bases from V and 2 bases from J, leaving 4 bases between. CDR1 SGHTA and CDR2 FQGNSA come from the germline V gene. The CDR3 sequence is CASSPAYEQYF. The DNA for the CDR3 is TGTGCCAGCAGCCCCGCCTACGAGCAGTACTTC.

CDR3 DNA: TGTGCCAGCAGTTTACCCAGGGAATCTGGAAACACCATATATTTT. Translation gives CASSLPRESGNTIYF. The chain carries TRBV28 and TRBJ1-3; D perhaps matches TRBD1 (5 bases). V shed 2 bases and J shed 1 base, with 9 bases lying between them. Germline CDR1 reads MDHEN; CDR2 reads SYDVKM. The CDR3 length is 15 residues.

This clone was observed once. This chain links TRBV27 with TRBJ2-1, with 7 bases aligning to TRBD2. The V gene's germline CDR1 is MNHEY and CDR2 SMNVEV (reference sequence). V lost 9 bases to trimming and J lost 5 bases; unmatched junction nucleotides: 10. The CDR3 consists of 14 residues. This CDR3 reads CASAGGSNDNEQFF. The CDR3 nucleotides read TGTGCCAGTGCCGGCGGGAGCAACGACAATGAGCAGTTCTTC.

The V gene is TRBV6-6, the J gene TRBJ2-3; D uncertain. Germline CDR1 and CDR2: MNHNY and SVGAGI (reference sequence). The CDR3 has 16 amino acids. Trimming took 6 bases from V and 1 from J, leaving 17 bases between them. The CDR3 DNA reads TGTGCCAGCAGCGACCCATCGCGGCCTGGCACAGATACGCAGTATTTT. Its translation: CASSDPSRPGTDTQYF.

The gene calls are TRBV11-2 and TRBJ1-6, with D perhaps matching TRBD1 (5 bases). Per the germline V gene, CDR1 is SGHAT and CDR2 is FQNNGV. The CDR3 is 14 residues long. Deletions cut 1 base from V and 5 bases from J, with 6 bases between. The DNA for the CDR3 is TGTGCCAGCAGCTTAGCCAGGGATAATTCACCCCTCCACTTT. It yields the protein CASSLARDNSPLHF.

The CDR3 sequence is CASSLGGAAWTEAFF. CDR3 nucleotides: TGTGCCAGCAGTTTAGGTGGGGCAGCGTGGACTGAAGCTTTCTTT. The chain couples TRBV6-5 to TRBJ1-1, with a tentative D call TRBD1 (5 bases). V lost 4 bases and J lost 5, with 17 bases in between. CDR1 MNHEY and CDR2 SVGAGI come from the germline V gene. This CDR3 has 15 residues.

This chain connects TRBV27 to TRBJ2-2, with 8 bases that match TRBD2. From germline, CDR1 is MNHEY and CDR2 SMNVEV (reference sequence). J gave up 3 bases and V 7 bases, and 4 bases lay outside the gene matches. CDR3 length: 14 amino acids. CDR3 sequence: CASMAGGYTGELFF. The DNA of the CDR3 is TGTGCCAGCATGGCGGGAGGTTACACCGGGGAGCTGTTTTTT.

V gene TRBV9 combines with J gene TRBJ2-2; a weak D match, TRBD1 (6 bases). There are 15 residues in the CDR3. V dropped 0 bases and J dropped 7 bases, with 13 bases sitting between them. CDR1 and CDR2 (germline): SGDLS, YYNGEE. The CDR3 sequence: CASSVAQGSSGELFF. The CDR3 DNA sequence: TGTGCCAGCAGCGTAGCGCAGGGGTCGAGCGGGGAGCTGTTTTTT.

The chain recombines TRBV9 with TRBJ1-1, with D perhaps matching TRBD1 (6 bases). Germline lookup yields CDR1 SGDLS and CDR2 YYNGEE. This CDR3 has 14 amino acids. Trimming shortened V by 2 bases and J by 1 base, and 9 bases separated the two germline ends. The CDR3, as DNA: TGTGCCAGCAGCGTCGCAGGGGAGAACACTGAAGCTTTCTTT. It yields the protein CASSVAGENTEAFF.

This chain connects TRBV5-4 to TRBJ2-4, with 11 nucleotides matching TRBD2. The CDR3 has 16 amino acids. V lost 0 bases and J lost 6; bases outside the gene matches: 5. The germline gives CDR1 SGHNT, CDR2 YYREEE (reference sequence). The DNA for the CDR3 is TGTGCCAGCAGCTTGGCACTAGCGGGAGCGAGAAACATTCAGTACTTC. It is translated as CASSLALAGARNIQYF.

The V gene is TRBV29-1, the J gene TRBJ2-3; TRBD2 aligns across 9 bases. The germline V gene has CDR1 SQVTM and CDR2 ANQGSEA. V lost 3 bases and J lost 6; bases outside the gene matches: 7. The CDR3 runs to 14 residues. The CDR3 DNA reads as TGCAGCGTTGATTTCCAGCGGGGGGCTGATACGCAGTATTTT. Translated: CSVDFQRGADTQYF.

The CDR3, as DNA: TGTGCCACCAGTGATTTTACCCGGGAGTCGTACAATGAGCAGTTCTTC. Protein sequence: CATSDFTRESYNEQFF. The rearrangement uses TRBV24-1 and TRBJ2-1, with a possible D match to TRBD2 (6 bases). The CDR3 contains 16 residues. V lost 1 base and J 4 bases, leaving 13 bases between the germline ends. Per the germline V gene, CDR1 is KGHDR and CDR2 is SFDVKD.

The chain is built from TRBV30 and TRBJ1-3; D is ambiguous. This CDR3 is built from 15 residues. The V end was cut by 0 bases, the J end by 4 bases, with 13 bases between. The germline V gene encodes CDR1 GTSNPN and CDR2 SVGIG (reference sequence). Here the CDR3 DNA reads TGTGCCTGGAGTGTATACCCTAGTCGGGGAAACACCATATATTTT. Protein sequence: CAWSVYPSRGNTIYF.

The chain employs TRBV18 and TRBJ2-5; perhaps TRBD1 as D (6 bases). The V and J ends lost 2 bases and 5 bases respectively, with 18 bases between them. From germline, CDR1 is KGHSH and CDR2 LQKENI. The CDR3 runs to 16 residues. CDR3 coding DNA: TGTGCCAGCTCACCAGCGGGCCCCCTTAGGGGGGAGACCCAGTACTTC. It is translated as CASSPAGPLRGETQYF.

The J gene is TRBJ1-1, the V gene TRBV6-2 or TRBV6-3; no clear D. Germline lookup yields CDR1 MNHEY and CDR2 SVGEGT. CDR3 length equals 12 residues. The V gene lost 3 bases and the J gene lost 6 bases, with 8 bases spanning the gap. CDR3 DNA: TGTGCCAGCAGTTATCCGGCGGCTGAAGCTTTCTTT. Residues: CASSYPAAEAFF.

The rearrangement joins TRBV19 to TRBJ1-5; the D is unclear. Trimming cost V 7 bases and J 3 bases, with 16 bases left between them. The CDR3 has 15 residues. CDR1 and CDR2 from the germline V gene are LNHDA and SQIVND (reference sequence). Here the CDR3 DNA reads TGTGCCAGTAAGTCTCTAGAAACCTCCAATCAGCCCCAGCATTTT. Amino acid sequence: CASKSLETSNQPQHF.

In the case of this clone: One end of the junction varies from germline; a read error may be responsible. The genes are TRBV6-2 or TRBV6-3 and TRBJ2-1, with TRBD1 as a possible D gene (6 bases). From germline, CDR1 is MNHEY and CDR2 SVGEGT. This CDR3 is built from 12 residues. The CDR3 DNA reads as TGTGCCAGCAGTTACTCGAGGGGGTCCGCACTCTTC. Amino acids: CASSYSRGSALF.

Only a few counts were recorded for this clone. The chain joins TRBV10-1 to TRBJ2-7, with D possibly matching TRBD2 (6 bases). The CDR3 is 13 residues long. V lost 5 bases and J 4 bases, leaving 12 bases between the germline ends. CDR1 is WNHNN and CDR2 is SYGVQD in the germline V gene (reference sequence). CDR3 nucleotides: TGCGCCAGCAGTCCCGGACTACGGTACGAGCAGTACTTC. Amino acid sequence: CASSPGLRYEQYF.

The V gene is TRBV6-5, the J gene TRBJ1-1; D gene uncertain. CDR3 length: 13 amino acids. Germline V gene data show CDR1 as MNHEY and CDR2 as SVGAGI. Between the trimmed V and J ends, which lost 10 bases and 1 base, there was a span of 13 bases. The CDR3 DNA reads as TGTGCCACTTCAGGCCCGAGGAACACTGAAGCTTTCTTT. Translating it yields CATSGPRNTEAFF.

Only one count was recorded for this clone. This rearrangement joins TRBV7-8 to TRBJ2-3, with a possible D match to TRBD2 (5 bases). CDR1 is SGHVS and CDR2 is FQNEAQ in the germline V gene. Trimming removed 6 bases from V and 5 bases from J, with 18 bases in between. The CDR3 is 15 residues long. CDR3 DNA: TGTGCCAGCAGAGAGAGCGGCTCCGTGGGAGATACGCAGTATTTT. As protein: CASRESGSVGDTQYF. Together with reference TRBV7-8 and TRBJ2-3, the CDR3 gives the full variable domain: GAGVSQSPRYKVAKRGQDVALRCDPISGHVSLFWYQQALGQGPEFLTYFQNEAQLDKSGLPSDRFFAERPEGSVSTLKIQRTQQEDSAVYLCASRESGSVGDTQYFGPGTRLTVL.

This clone was seen just once. In DNA form, the CDR3 reads TGTGCCAGCTCGCAACGACAGGGTCTAAGCTCTGGTGGCTACACCTTC. Its protein product is CASSQRQGLSSGGYTF. V and J are TRBV18 and TRBJ1-2; 7 nucleotides line up with TRBD1. This CDR3 has 16 amino acids. V shed 6 bases, J shed 7 bases, and the junction held 17 bases outside the gene matches. Germline lookup yields CDR1 KGHSH and CDR2 LQKENI.

This chain joins TRBV10-3 and TRBJ1-4; 7 bases fit TRBD1. Germline V gene data show CDR1 as ENHRY and CDR2 as SYGVKD. J lost 4 bases, V lost 8 bases, and 10 bases had no gene match. The CDR3 is 15 residues long. CDR3 nucleotides: TGTGCCATCGGCAAAAGCCGGGACAGTAATGAAAAACTGTTTTTT. Translation gives CAIGKSRDSNEKLFF.

The gene calls are TRBV28 and TRBJ2-7; D is unclear. Deletions cut 5 bases from V and 2 bases from J, with 13 bases between. Germline V CDR1 and CDR2: MDHEN, SYDVKM. The CDR3 has 14 residues. CDR3 bases: TGTGCCAGCAGTCCTTCCTCTCTTCCCTACGAGCAGTACTTC. Translation gives CASSPSSLPYEQYF.

This chain uses TRBV4-1 with TRBJ2-7, with 7 bases lining up with TRBD1. Trimming removed 4 bases from V and 3 bases from J; junction bases left unmatched: 15. The CDR3 is 17 residues long. Germline V gene data show CDR1 as MGHRA and CDR2 as YSYEKL. The CDR3 here is CASSRGLRDSYSYEQYF. DNA for the CDR3: TGCGCCAGCAGCCGCGGCCTCCGGGACAGTTATAGCTACGAGCAGTACTTC.